A selection of T cell receptor beta chains follows, all from one sample in a study of T-cell reconstitution after alpha-beta-depleted transplantation in children. TCRdb re-called the PCR reads with MiXCR, one entry per CDR3 protein. The data contain over 400,000 distinct CDR3 sequences, 9.5% to 15% of them seen just once; the ten biggest clones take up approximately 5.4%. The material was PBMCs from the stem cell graft donor, obtained from the stem cell graft. The receptor source for this set is a human donor who donated a stem cell graft to a child with combined immunodeficiency. CDR3s include the opening cysteine and the closing phenylalanine or tryptophan. A D gene is named only where the DNA matches it firmly. Not all rows give a size; the values are once, few, many and, for expanded clones, a class.

v_gene	d_gene	abundance	j_gene	CDR3aa	CDR3nt
TRBV12-3/TRBV12-4	NA	many	TRBJ2-5	CASGGETQYF	TGTGCCAGCGGGGGCGAGACCCAGTACTTC
TRBV11-2	TRBD2	few	TRBJ2-1	CASSPSQAGGSYNEQFF	TGTGCCAGCAGCCCCTCGCAGGCGGGAGGGTCCTACAATGAGCAGTTCTTC
TRBV5-5	TRBD1	NA	TRBJ2-6	CASSLKDRGQPGANVLTF	TGTGCCAGCAGCTTGAAAGACAGGGGGCAACCTGGGGCCAACGTCCTGACTTTC
TRBV7-2	NA	many	TRBJ2-5	CASSFNRGETQYF	TGTGCCAGCAGCTTTAACCGCGGAGAGACCCAGTACTTC
TRBV7-8	TRBD2	NA	TRBJ2-1	CASSRQGSGSYEQFF	TGTGCCAGCAGCCGTCAGGGTAGCGGGAGCTATGAGCAGTTCTTC
TRBV7-9	NA	many	TRBJ1-4	CASSPAPTNEKLFF	TGTGCCAGCAGCCCAGCACCAACTAATGAAAAACTGTTTTTT
TRBV10-3	TRBD2	NA	TRBJ2-7	CAITSGTAPYEQYF	TGTGCCATAACTAGCGGAACAGCCCCCTACGAGCAGTACTTC
TRBV9	NA	NA	TRBJ2-3	CASSPQRRNTDTQYF	TGTGCCAGCAGCCCCCAGAGGCGGAACACAGATACGCAGTATTTT
TRBV4-2	NA	once	TRBJ1-2	CASSPGGGGGYTF	TGTGCCAGCAGCCCCGGGGGAGGAGGAGGCTACACCTTC
TRBV5-1	NA	NA	TRBJ2-1	CASSSGYSIGGYNEQFF	TGCGCCAGCAGCTCGGGATACTCCATTGGGGGGTACAATGAGCAGTTCTTC
TRBV5-6	NA	few	TRBJ2-2	CASSFTANGPNTGELFF	TGTGCCAGCAGCTTTACCGCTAACGGCCCGAACACCGGGGAGCTGTTTTTT
TRBV5-1	NA	many	TRBJ2-3	CASSSTFRGGLSDTQYF	TGCGCCAGCAGCTCCACCTTTAGGGGGGGGCTCTCAGATACGCAGTATTTT
TRBV20-1	NA	many	TRBJ2-4	CSARQTPTKNIQYF	TGCAGTGCTAGACAGACACCCACAAAAAACATTCAGTACTTC
TRBV12-3/TRBV12-4	TRBD2	NA	TRBJ2-7	CASSASSGSGHEQYF	TGTGCCAGCAGTGCCTCTAGCGGGAGTGGACACGAGCAGTACTTC
TRBV24-1	NA	NA	TRBJ1-5	CATSAQGYQPQHF	TGTGCCACCAGCGCCCAGGGTTATCAGCCCCAGCATTTT
TRBV12-3/TRBV12-4	NA	NA	TRBJ2-2	CASSRSGFGELFF	TGTGCCAGCAGTCGATCAGGGTTTGGGGAGCTGTTTTTT
TRBV9	NA	many	TRBJ1-2	CASSYDRAGAHGYTF	TGTGCCAGCAGCTACGACCGTGCGGGGGCCCACGGCTACACCTTC
TRBV7-6	NA	NA	TRBJ2-1	CASSTSRGSYNEQFF	TGTGCCAGCAGCACCTCTCGAGGATCCTACAATGAGCAGTTCTTC
TRBV7-9	NA	few	TRBJ1-1	CASSHSGFGRAEAFF	TGTGCCAGCAGCCACTCAGGATTCGGGAGAGCTGAAGCTTTCTTT
TRBV7-2	NA	many	TRBJ1-1	CASSLFRSTEAFF	TGTGCCAGCAGCTTATTCAGGAGCACTGAAGCTTTCTTT
TRBV7-2	NA	NA	TRBJ2-3	CASSLGGESGDTQYF	TGTGCCAGCAGCTTAGGAGGCGAAAGCGGAGATACGCAGTATTTT
TRBV29-1	TRBD2	few	TRBJ2-1	CSVAGTNYNEQFF	TGCAGCGTTGCCGGGACTAACTACAATGAGCAGTTCTTC
TRBV9	NA	NA	TRBJ2-7	CASSRGEGDFYEQYF	TGTGCCAGCAGCCGAGGGGAAGGGGATTTCTACGAGCAGTACTTC
TRBV6-1	NA	many	TRBJ2-7	CASSRGAGAAFYEQYF	TGTGCCAGCAGCCGAGGAGCGGGTGCTGCCTTCTACGAGCAGTACTTC
TRBV7-9	NA	NA	TRBJ1-2	CASSLGRSGYTF	TGTGCCAGCAGCTTAGGGAGATCTGGCTACACCTTC
TRBV15	NA	many	TRBJ1-1	CATSRDSAGGNTEAFF	TGTGCCACCAGCAGAGATTCGGCAGGAGGTAACACTGAAGCTTTCTTT
TRBV16	TRBD1	NA	TRBJ2-1	CASSTRTGSYNEQFF	TGTGCCAGCTCTACCCGGACAGGTTCCTACAATGAGCAGTTCTTC
TRBV7-2	NA	NA	TRBJ1-3	CASSFEWWDAGNTIYF	TGTGCCAGCAGCTTTGAGTGGTGGGACGCAGGAAACACCATATATTTT
TRBV20-1	TRBD2	NA	TRBJ2-3	CSASRHVTSGTDTQYF	TGCAGTGCTAGTCGCCATGTTACTAGCGGCACAGATACGCAGTATTTT
TRBV6-5	NA	many	TRBJ2-1	CASSYSGTLTLYNEQFF	TGTGCCAGCAGTTACTCCGGGACATTAACCCTCTACAATGAGCAGTTCTTC
TRBV7-9	TRBD1	NA	TRBJ2-1	CASSFGQGIYNEQFF	TGTGCCAGCAGCTTCGGACAGGGGATATACAATGAGCAGTTCTTC
TRBV12-3/TRBV12-4	NA	NA	TRBJ2-2	CASSTQGSVGELFF	TGTGCCAGCAGTACGCAGGGGTCGGTCGGGGAGCTGTTTTTT
TRBV5-1	NA	NA	TRBJ1-2	CASSSTTATNYGYTF	TGCGCCAGCAGCTCCACGACGGCCACTAACTATGGCTACACCTTC
TRBV6-5	TRBD1	many	TRBJ2-7	CASSLGSTGPSYEQYF	TGTGCCAGCAGTTTAGGATCGACAGGGCCCTCCTACGAGCAGTACTTC
TRBV12-3/TRBV12-4	NA	NA	TRBJ1-4	CASSSSVRSDKKLFF	TGTGCCAGCAGTTCGAGCGTGAGGAGTGATAAGAAACTGTTTTTT
TRBV27	NA	NA	TRBJ1-1	CASRRQTITEAFF	TGTGCCAGCAGGCGGCAAACCATCACTGAAGCTTTCTTT
TRBV6-1	TRBD1	NA	TRBJ1-6	CASSAGGHSPLHF	TGTGCCAGCAGCGCAGGGGGCCATTCACCCCTCCACTTT
TRBV12-3/TRBV12-4	TRBD2	NA	TRBJ2-2	CASRHSWTSGPTGELFF	TGTGCCAGCAGACATTCTTGGACTAGCGGTCCCACCGGGGAGCTGTTTTTT
TRBV29-1	NA	NA	TRBJ2-3	CSVDLVIADTQYF	TGCAGCGTTGACCTCGTGATAGCTGATACGCAGTATTTT
TRBV7-2	TRBD1	NA	TRBJ2-3	CASSPTGGERDTQYF	TGTGCCAGCAGCCCAACAGGGGGCGAAAGGGATACGCAGTATTTT
TRBV12-3/TRBV12-4	NA	many	TRBJ1-3	CASSLGGNTIYF	TGTGCCAGCAGCTTGGGAGGAAACACCATATATTTT
TRBV15	NA	NA	TRBJ2-3	CATSPLGGYGSTDTQYF	TGTGCCACCAGCCCTCTAGGCGGGTATGGAAGCACAGATACGCAGTATTTT
TRBV6-5	NA	many	TRBJ1-2	CASSYSPTGGYTF	TGTGCCAGCAGTTACTCCCCAACAGGAGGCTACACCTTC
TRBV6-6	TRBD1	few	TRBJ2-7	CARTGIRLYEQYF	TGTGCCAGGACAGGGATACGGCTTTACGAGCAGTACTTC
TRBV9	TRBD2	NA	TRBJ2-3	CASSARSGAGGPGDTQYF	TGTGCCAGCAGCGCCCGCTCGGGAGCGGGAGGGCCCGGAGATACGCAGTATTTT
TRBV4-2	NA	NA	TRBJ2-5	CASSQEREGLLETQYF	TGTGCCAGCAGCCAAGAGCGAGAGGGTTTATTAGAGACCCAGTACTTC